This TCR beta chain was observed in a study of T cell responses to AZD1222 COVID-19 vaccine. With respect to this clone: Its antigen is as yet unknown. An end of the junction differs from the germline gene, which may be a read error.

Sequenced by immunoSEQ multiplex PCR; TCRdb stores in-frame clones only, minus some. Of approximately 98,000 clones in the sample, roughly nine tenths were seen once. Study-wide results and limits: Only a handful of AZD1222 recipients, roughly six in all, had baseline seropositivity. Regions 160-218 and 743-854 held dominance among vaccine-associated CD4 TCRs, which spanned spike.

The CDR3 sequence is 15 residues long. From germline, CDR1 is SEHNR and CDR2 FQNEAQ (reference sequence). This TCR was sampled from an adult in good health. The chain recombines TRBV7-9 with TRBJ2-7; D gene uncertain. The specimen comprised peripheral blood, sampled on day 0 of MenACWY control vaccination. In nucleotides, the CDR3 is TGTGCCAGCAGCTTAGCTATAGGAGTCTCCCACGAGCAGTACTTC. Amino acid sequence: CASSLAIGVSHEQYF.